This TCR beta chain was retrieved from a study of T cell clonotyping in hematopoietic cell transplantation. Study-level findings and limits: Broader posttransplant TCR repertoire diversity was predicted by graft donor and pretransplant recipient Inverse Simpson Index values.

Assay: immunoSEQ multiplex PCR; the TCRdb copy retains only in-frame clones and omits some. The table lists about 29,000 clones, roughly nine tenths of them singletons. This CDR3 has 13 residues. The junction had 4 bases not matched to a gene; V was cut back by 7 bases and J by 7 bases. In germline, CDR1 is MNHNY, CDR2 SVGAGI (reference sequence). On this clone: No antigen is known for it.

The clonotype was recovered from a female patient in her fifties who had an allogeneic stem cell transplant from a related donor, so the T cells may come from the graft donor. Some clones in this sample may be carry-over from other donors' samples. This rearrangement joins TRBV6-6 to TRBJ1-4, with TRBD1 matching 9 bases. Material: PBMCs, obtained 100 days after allogeneic stem cell transplant. CDR3 in amino acids: CASTRQGGEKLFF. The CDR3 DNA sequence: TGTGCCAGCACTAGACAGGGGGGTGAAAAACTGTTTTTT.